Below, one T cell receptor beta chain is given with its context. Its antigen is unidentified. The sample is drawn from a study of cytomegalovirus exposure and HLA in healthy donors. Study in general: In a previous analysis, approximately 110 million unique TCR beta sequences were found from 150 million to 200 million T cells. Drawn from HLA-typed donors, tens of millions of unique TCRs were held in an early data release.

V lost 8 bases and J lost 5, with 11 bases in between. Germline CDR1 reads ENHRY; CDR2 reads SYGVKD. The CDR3 consists of 12 residues. General observations from the study: Analysis was performed later, and it showed HLA-associated TCR beta chains to be more clonally expanded than equally common others. The classifier, whose performance was assessed in both the original and validation cohorts, reportedly diagnosed cytomegalovirus status with high specificity and sensitivity.

This PCR relied on a set of 60 Vbeta primers and 13 Jbeta primers. Libraries were prepared by immunoSEQ multiplex PCR; TCRdb keeps only in-frame clonotypes and omits some of them. This table holds 150,000 or so clones, around 80% found once. This receptor was taken from a man aged 18 to 29 in good health and CMV-seronegative. The chain carries TRBV10-3 and TRBJ2-3, with D perhaps TRBD2 (6 bases). Sequencing was carried out using PBMCs. The chain's CDR3 is CAIGLRVDTQYF. The CDR3 DNA sequence: TGTGCCATCGGACTAAGAGTAGATACGCAGTATTTT.